The sequence of this T cell receptor beta chain was determined in a study of read filtering for tumor transcriptome and immune sequencing. Across the study: IR-seq gave about 3.5 to 10.27 million TCR reads per sample; RNA-seq gave about 80 to 1,400.

Molecular barcoded adaptors covering alpha/delta and beta/gamma chains were used on 400 to 450 ng RNA. In TCRdb, the reads were re-called with MiXCR into one record per CDR3 protein. The sample carries more than 100,000 distinct CDR3 sequences, about an eighth recorded once. At the time of active disease, bone marrow was collected from every patient. This clonotype was counted at least ten times. V lost 4 bases, J lost 4 bases, and 6 bases stayed unmatched. CDR1 and CDR2 (germline): SGHRS, YFSETQ. The CDR3 contains 16 residues. This TCR was recovered from a donor aged 40 or over with multiple myeloma. Sequencing used a population of CD138-negative cells sorted from bone marrow. The chain recombines TRBV5-1 with TRBJ2-6; 9 bases are shared with TRBD1. The CDR3 nucleotides are TGCGCCAGCAGCACCGGGACAGGGCCCGGGGCCAACGTCCTGACTTTC. This gives the protein CASSTGTGPGANVLTF.